The 18 T cell receptor beta chains in this list originate from one sample, sequenced in a study of cytomegalovirus exposure and HLA in healthy donors. The PCR made use of 60 Vbeta and 13 Jbeta primers. Clones were sequenced by immunoSEQ multiplex PCR, and TCRdb holds only the in-frame ones, with some missing. The table lists 95,000 or so clones, about three quarters of them singletons, with about 16% in the top ten. Material: PBMCs. The receptors originated from a woman aged 50 to 60 in good health and CMV-seropositive.

The V and J genes are TRBV30 and TRBJ1-2; D not certain. The ends were cut back, 0 bases at V and 5 bases at J, with 16 bases in the middle. Germline V gene data show CDR1 as GTSNPN and CDR2 as SVGIG (reference sequence). The CDR3 covers 15 residues. CDR3 coding DNA: TGTGCCTGGAGTGTCGGGGAGGTGAGCGCATATGGCTACACCTTC. Amino acids: CAWSVGEVSAYGYTF.

The rearrangement links TRBV6-1 to TRBJ1-1, with D hard to call. The CDR3 is 13 amino acids. V was pared by 1 base and J by 9 bases, with 12 bases between. Germline lookup yields CDR1 MNHNS and CDR2 SASEGT. CDR3 loop: CASSEGARVQAFF. CDR3 nucleotide sequence: TGTGCCAGCAGTGAAGGGGCGAGGGTCCAAGCTTTCTTT.

The chain links TRBV5-1 to TRBJ2-1; D might be TRBD2 (5 bases). The CDR3 is 14 residues long. V was cut by 2 bases and J by 5 bases, with 11 bases left in between. The V gene's germline CDR1 is SGHRS and CDR2 YFSETQ. The CDR3 sequence is CASSLAELDNEQFF. CDR3 in DNA: TGCGCCAGCAGCTTAGCGGAGCTAGACAATGAGCAGTTCTTC.

The rearrangement uses TRBV9 and TRBJ2-5, with unresolved D. This CDR3 contains 12 residues. V lost 3 bases, J lost 14 bases, and 17 bases lay in between. Germline V lookup: CDR1 SGDLS, CDR2 YYNGEE. The CDR3 here is CASSDSVDGFYF. In DNA form, the CDR3 reads TGTGCCAGCAGCGATTCAGTTGATGGTTTTTACTTC. Full variable domain (outside the CDR3, taken from reference TRBV9 and TRBJ2-5): DSGVTQTPKHLITATGQRVTLRCSPRSGDLSVYWYQQSLDQGLQFLIQYYNGEERAKGNILERFSAQQFPDLHSELNLSSLELGDSALYFCASSDSVDGFYFGPGTRLLVL.

Notes on this clone: The junction departs from germline at one end; a sequencing error may be responsible. The chain combines TRBV5-1 with TRBJ2-3; 12 nucleotides line up with TRBD2. The CDR3 length is 16 residues. In germline, CDR1 is SGHRS, CDR2 YFSETQ. The DNA of the CDR3 is TGCGTCAGCAGCTTGGGGACTAGCGGGAGCACAGATACGCAGTATTTT. It specifies CVSSLGTSGSTDTQYF.

This sequence joins TRBV7-2 and TRBJ2-5, with 8 bases matching TRBD1. The CDR3 runs to 15 residues. V lost 0 bases, J lost 5 bases, and 5 bases stayed unmatched. CDR1 and CDR2 (germline): SGHTA, FQGNSA. The CDR3 region has the DNA TGTGCCAGCAGCTTAGCCAGGGGGCAGTGGGAGACCCAGTACTTC. Encoded protein: CASSLARGQWETQYF.

The genes are TRBV10-3 and TRBJ1-1; no firm D call. The CDR3 runs to 14 residues. Between the trimmed V and J ends, which lost 6 bases and 0 bases, there was a span of 11 bases. Germline V gene lookup returns CDR1 ENHRY and CDR2 SYGVKD. The CDR3 DNA sequence: TGTGCCATCAGCCGGAGGGAAATGAACACTGAAGCTTTCTTT. Residues: CAISRREMNTEAFF.

The rearrangement joins TRBV5-5 to TRBJ1-4; D possibly corresponds to TRBD1 (5 bases). CDR1 and CDR2 (germline): SGHKS, YYEKEE (reference sequence). V was trimmed by 2 bases and J by 7 bases, leaving 9 bases between them. The CDR3 is 13 residues long. The CDR3 region is CASSFGGTEKLFF. The CDR3 DNA sequence: TGTGCCAGCAGCTTCGGGGGAACTGAAAAACTGTTTTTT.

The CDR3 spells CASNLQLGLAENIQYF. CDR3 coding DNA: TGTGCCAGTAATCTCCAATTGGGACTAGCGGAAAACATTCAGTACTTC. The chain joins TRBV19 to TRBJ2-4, with 11 bases lining up with TRBD2. This CDR3 has 16 amino acids. Germline CDR1 is LNHDA and CDR2 is SQIVND (reference sequence). The V gene end was trimmed by 7 bases and the J gene end by 5 bases; junction bases not matched to a gene: 10.

This clone was counted only a few times. The rearrangement joins TRBV29-1 to TRBJ2-7; 14 nucleotides line up with TRBD2. J lost 3 bases, V lost 5 bases, and 6 bases had no gene match. The germline gives CDR1 SQVTM, CDR2 ANQGSEA. The CDR3 totals 15 residues. CDR3 DNA: TGCAGCGTTCGAAACGGGACTAGCGGGAGCTACGAGCAGTACTTC. Its translation is CSVRNGTSGSYEQYF.

The chain has TRBV7-8 and TRBJ2-6; 8 bases map to TRBD1. Unmatched junction bases numbered 2, after V lost 7 bases and J lost 0 bases. Germline loops: CDR1 SGHVS, CDR2 FQNEAQ. This CDR3 has 15 amino acids. CDR3 nucleotides: TGTGCCAGCACCCAGGGGGCCTCTGGGGCCAACGTCCTGACTTTC. Its protein is CASTQGASGANVLTF.

About this clone itself: Its ends do not fully match the called genes, so a read error is possible. This chain links TRBV7-9 with TRBJ1-3; D unresolved. This CDR3 has 12 residues. Germline-derived CDR1 and CDR2 are SEHNR and FQNEAQ (reference sequence). The CDR3 here is CSSSKSGNTIYF. The DNA of the CDR3 is TGTTCCAGCAGCAAATCAGGAAACACCATATATTTT.

V usage is TRBV30 and J usage is TRBJ1-6; D unresolved. With 3 bases removed from V and 10 bases from J, the gap between germline ends came to 16 bases. Looked up from germline, CDR1 is GTSNPN and CDR2 is SVGIG (reference sequence). CDR3 length: 14 residues. CDR3 coding DNA: TGTGCCTGGAGAAGTCTGAGGTATTCCTCACCCCTCCACTTT. As protein: CAWRSLRYSSPLHF.

The gene calls are TRBV7-2 and TRBJ2-3, with a weak D call TRBD2 (5 bases). V was cut by 3 bases and J by 0 bases, with 10 bases left in between. Germline-derived CDR1 and CDR2 are SGHTA and FQGNSA. This CDR3 contains 15 residues. CDR3 bases: TGTGCCAGCAGCTTCTCAGCGGCTAGCACAGATACGCAGTATTTT. Its translation is CASSFSAASTDTQYF. The whole variable domain, remainder taken from reference TRBV7-2 and TRBJ2-3, is GAGVSQSPSNKVTEKGKDVELRCDPISGHTALYWYRQSLGQGLEFLIYFQGNSAPDKSGLPSDRFSAERTGGSVSTLTIQRTQQEDSAVYLCASSFSAASTDTQYFGPGTRLTVL.

This chain uses TRBV30 with TRBJ1-2; D unresolved. Looked up from germline, CDR1 is GTSNPN and CDR2 is SVGIG (reference sequence). This CDR3 is 14 amino acids long. V lost 0 bases and J lost 2, with 10 bases in between. The CDR3 bases are TGTGCCTGGAGTGTAGGCAGGATGAACTATGGCTACACCTTC. Amino acid sequence: CAWSVGRMNYGYTF.

CDR3 sequence reads: CASSLGNRGIHEQYF. CDR3 sequence (DNA): TGTGCCAGCAGTTTAGGGAACAGGGGGATCCACGAGCAGTACTTC. The chain couples TRBV27 to TRBJ2-7; 8 positions match TRBD1. This CDR3 is 15 amino acids long. The germline gives CDR1 MNHEY, CDR2 SMNVEV (reference sequence). Unmatched junction bases numbered 8, after V lost 2 bases and J lost 5 bases.

Remarks on this clone: Distinct nucleotide sequences in the sample also encode this CDR3. This chain connects TRBV7-2 to TRBJ1-1; D possibly corresponds to TRBD1 (6 bases). The length of the CDR3 is 14 residues. Trimming removed 0 bases at V and 1 base at J, with 6 bases between. Germline V gene data show CDR1 as SGHTA and CDR2 as FQGNSA. Here the CDR3 reads CASSLATGNTEAFF. CDR3 sequence (DNA): TGTGCCAGCAGCTTAGCGACAGGGAACACTGAAGCTTTCTTT.

CDR3 amino acids: CASRPGPSDSDEQFF. CDR3 bases: TGTGCCAGTAGGCCCGGTCCTTCCGACAGCGATGAGCAGTTCTTC. The chain employs TRBV19 and TRBJ2-1; weak D call: TRBD1 (5 bases). This CDR3 has 15 residues. Per the germline V gene, CDR1 is LNHDA and CDR2 is SQIVND (reference sequence). Between the trimmed V and J ends, which lost 6 bases and 8 bases, there was a span of 20 bases.